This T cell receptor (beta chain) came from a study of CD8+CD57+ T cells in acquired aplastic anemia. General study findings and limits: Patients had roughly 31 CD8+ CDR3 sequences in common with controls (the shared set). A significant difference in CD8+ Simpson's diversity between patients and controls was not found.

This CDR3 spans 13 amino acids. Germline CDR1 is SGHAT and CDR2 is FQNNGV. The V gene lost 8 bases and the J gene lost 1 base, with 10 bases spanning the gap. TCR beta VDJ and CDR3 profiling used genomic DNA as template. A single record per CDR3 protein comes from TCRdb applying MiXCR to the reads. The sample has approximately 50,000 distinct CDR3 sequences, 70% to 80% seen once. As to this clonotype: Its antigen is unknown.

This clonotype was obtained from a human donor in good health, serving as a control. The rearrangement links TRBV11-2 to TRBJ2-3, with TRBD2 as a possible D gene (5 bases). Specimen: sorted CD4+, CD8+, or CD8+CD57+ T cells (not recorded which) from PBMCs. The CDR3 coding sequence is TGTGCCAGCCTAGCCAGCGGCACAGATACGCAGTATTTT. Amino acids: CASLASGTDTQYF.